The rows below give T cell receptor beta chains drawn from one sample of a study of blood T cell repertoires in COVID-19. Produced via immunoSEQ multiplex PCR; TCRdb's table is partial and in-frame only. Seen here are some 530,000 clones, 80% to 90% observed once, and the top ten hold 3% to 4%. Sequenced: peripheral blood. The receptors shown here come from a human donor in a cohort sampled during active COVID-19. The CDR3 runs from the conserved cysteine through the conserved F or W.

j_call,v_call,cdr3_aa
TRBJ2-5,TRBV19,CASSITARVQETQYF
TRBJ2-7,TRBV4-1,CASSQVTLHPGLPTQQYF
TRBJ2-5,TRBV7-9,CASSLGSGSVEETQYF
TRBJ2-2,TRBV7-2,CASSYLAGFNTGELFF
TRBJ2-1,TRBV7-3,CASSSQGNNEQFF
TRBJ2-3,TRBV19,CASSIGWTSGYTSTDTQYF
TRBJ2-7,TRBV3-1/TRBV3-2,CASSQASEGGGSYEQYF
TRBJ1-5,TRBV7-8,CASSPRTGDQPQHF
TRBJ2-7,TRBV4-2,CASSRLGRHEQYF
TRBJ1-2,TRBV4-1,CASSQDPDRGFRLNYGYTF
TRBJ2-1,TRBV9,CASSEAGAYNEQFF
TRBJ2-1,TRBV7-7,CASSLGSAGEYNEQFF
TRBJ2-7,TRBV7-2,CASSLGGIAGGQGEQYF
TRBJ1-2,TRBV28,CASSSWRVGGYTF
TRBJ2-7,TRBV7-2,CASSLDLSGAGEQYF
TRBJ2-5,TRBV14,CASSQGQGGETQYF
TRBJ1-2,TRBV25-1,CASSEGTGYGYTF
TRBJ1-2,TRBV18,CASSPPPGTGMDYGYTF
TRBJ2-7,TRBV3-1/TRBV3-2,CASSAGTGGLGEQYF
TRBJ2-1,TRBV5-1,CASSSPGPAPYNEQFF
TRBJ1-3,TRBV18,CASTQTGGAYRNTIYF
TRBJ2-5,TRBV15,CATSRDLPGKETQYF
TRBJ1-4,TRBV6-5,CASSPWDSHNEKLFF
TRBJ1-4,TRBV30,CAWSTGTTNEKLFF
TRBJ2-1,TRBV6-5,CAAHLSSYNEQFF
TRBJ2-3,TRBV2,CASSDETTDTQYF
TRBJ1-5,TRBV6-5,CASSFATGSNQPQHF
TRBJ2-3,TRBV6-2/TRBV6-3,CASNYEGGQTRTSTDTQYF
TRBJ1-4,TRBV6-5,CASSQRSGNNEKLFF
TRBJ2-2,TRBV11-3,CASSPVGLAGTGELFF
TRBJ2-2,TRBV2,CASSRRVRDTGELFF
TRBJ2-7,TRBV28,CASSLGTSGSYEQYF
TRBJ1-1,TRBV6-5,CASTSGSNTEAFF
TRBJ2-7,TRBV27,CASSLSPRGYEQYF
TRBJ2-6,TRBV19,CASSYSGANVLTF
TRBJ1-1,TRBV7-9,CASSYTVNTEAFF
TRBJ2-7,TRBV6-6,CASTDGTGGRDEQYF
TRBJ2-1,TRBV3-1/TRBV3-2,CASSYGLAGYNEQFF
TRBJ2-7,TRBV19,CASSPSGLAGFGEQYF
TRBJ2-7,TRBV5-1,CASSLEGGSGEQYF